These 16 T cell receptor beta chains were all obtained from the same sample, sequenced in a study of PD-L1 blockade in urothelial cancer. Sequencing was performed with immunoSEQ multiplex PCR; in TCRdb, only in-frame clones are kept and a portion is missing. Among 85,000 to 95,000 clones listed, around 90% were seen once. Sample time point: pretreatment peripheral blood. The sample here was PBMCs, taken around atezolizumab (anti-PD-L1) treatment. These receptors all come from a man between 60 and 75 years old with urothelial cancer.

In its sample, this clone was seen once. The gene calls are TRBV7-9 and TRBJ2-3, with 7 bases aligning to TRBD1. Germline V gene sequence: CDR1 SEHNR, CDR2 FQNEAQ (reference sequence). V gave up 5 bases and J gave up 3 bases; unmatched junction bases: 14. This CDR3 contains 17 residues. In DNA, the CDR3 is TGTGCCAGCAGCCCACCGGGACAGAGGACAGTAACAGATACGCAGTATTTT. This translates into CASSPPGQRTVTDTQYF.

The chain couples TRBV7-2 to TRBJ1-1; no clear D gene. The CDR3 consists of 13 residues. Per the germline V gene, CDR1 is SGHTA and CDR2 is FQGNSA. With 3 bases removed from V and 4 bases from J, the gap between germline ends came to 9 bases. This chain's CDR3 is CASSFSLSTEAFF. The CDR3 DNA reads TGTGCCAGCAGCTTTTCTTTGAGCACTGAAGCTTTCTTT.

The chain carries TRBV19 and TRBJ1-2, with 9 nucleotides matching TRBD1. With 4 bases clipped from V and 6 bases from J, the junction kept 12 bases outside the gene matches. This CDR3 contains 16 residues. CDR1 LNHDA and CDR2 SQIVND come from the germline V gene (reference sequence). CDR3 nucleotides: TGTGCCAGTAGTACGCCGGGACAGGGTTTGGGCGATGGCTACACCTTC. This translates into CASSTPGQGLGDGYTF.

The rearrangement joins TRBV7-3 to TRBJ2-2; 9 nucleotides line up with TRBD1. With V trimmed by 5 bases and J by 4 bases, 8 bases remained unmatched. The germline gives CDR1 SGHTA, CDR2 FQGTGA. The CDR3 is made up of 16 amino acids. Here the CDR3 reads CASSTRQGVTTGELFF. The CDR3 bases are TGTGCCAGCAGCACACGACAGGGGGTGACCACCGGGGAGCTGTTTTTT.

This chain joins TRBV2 and TRBJ2-3; D not resolved. Trimming cost V 6 bases and J 0 bases, with 10 bases left between them. Per the germline V gene, CDR1 is SNHLY and CDR2 is FYNNEI. The CDR3 loop spans 14 amino acids. DNA for the CDR3: TGTGCCAGCAGCGTCGTATCTAGCACAGATACGCAGTATTTT. Translated, it gives CASSVVSSTDTQYF.

The chain links TRBV7-3 to TRBJ2-2; D unresolved. The CDR3 extends over 13 amino acids. Germline CDR1 reads SGHTA; CDR2 reads FQGTGA. Trimming removed 6 bases from V and 1 base from J, with 6 bases in between. The CDR3 region is CASSPGNTGELFF. The CDR3 region has the DNA TGTGCCAGCAGTCCAGGGAACACCGGGGAGCTGTTTTTT.

The DNA for the CDR3 is TGTGCCAGCAGCTCGGGGGACCGGGACAGGTCGAATGAAGCTTTCTTT. This encodes CASSSGDRDRSNEAFF. The chain employs TRBV11-3 and TRBJ1-1, with 8 bases lining up with TRBD1. CDR3 length: 16 amino acids. With V trimmed by 4 bases and J by 7 bases, 14 bases remained unmatched. CDR1 SGHNT and CDR2 YENEEA come from the germline V gene.

In its sample, this clone ranks as medium-sized (0.01 to 0.1%). This sequence joins TRBV5-1 and TRBJ1-1; TRBD1 matches 9 bases. V was pared by 4 bases and J by 5 bases, with 9 bases of the junction left unmatched. Germline CDR1 reads SGHRS; CDR2 reads YFSETQ. The CDR3 totals 15 residues. The chain's CDR3 is CASSPSTGGLTEAFF. In DNA, the CDR3 is TGCGCCAGCAGCCCCTCGACAGGGGGTTTGACTGAAGCTTTCTTT.

The chain uses TRBV28 and TRBJ2-7; 7 positions match TRBD2. The CDR3 runs to 13 residues. The germline gives CDR1 MDHEN, CDR2 SYDVKM. The V segment lost 8 bases and the J segment 6 bases; nucleotides outside the gene matches: 10. The CDR3 sequence: CASRAGGSSEQYF. Here the CDR3 DNA reads TGTGCCAGCCGGGCGGGCGGGAGTAGCGAGCAGTACTTC. Looking up the rest from reference TRBV28 and TRBJ2-7 gives the full variable domain: DVKVTQSSRYLVKRTGEKVFLECVQDMDHENMFWYRQDPGLGLRLIYFSYDVKMKEKGDIPEGYSVSREKKERFSLILESASTNQTSMYLCASRAGGSSEQYFGPGTRLTVT.

V usage is TRBV27 and J usage is TRBJ2-7, with a weak D call TRBD1 (6 bases). The V end was cut by 2 bases, the J end by 4 bases, with 15 bases between. There are 15 residues in the CDR3. Germline V CDR1 and CDR2: MNHEY, SMNVEV (reference sequence). In nucleotides, the CDR3 is TGTGCCAGCAGTTTAATAGACAGGCATCGGTACGAGCAGTACTTC. Amino acid sequence: CASSLIDRHRYEQYF.

The chain recombines TRBV7-2 with TRBJ2-1, with D hard to call. CDR1 is SGHTA, CDR2 FQGNSA, per germline. The CDR3 consists of 12 residues. Trimming removed 2 bases at V and 4 bases at J, with 3 bases between. The CDR3 spells CASSLLYNEQFF. The CDR3 nucleotides are TGTGCCAGCAGCTTACTATACAATGAGCAGTTCTTC.

The chain employs TRBV6-5 and TRBJ1-5; 8 bases are a match to TRBD1. This CDR3 has 14 amino acids. V gave up 6 bases and J gave up 5 bases; unmatched junction bases: 6. Germline V gene lookup returns CDR1 MNHEY and CDR2 SVGAGI. The CDR3 loop reads CASSRVTGDQPQHF. The DNA for the CDR3 is TGTGCCAGCAGCCGCGTGACAGGGGATCAGCCCCAGCATTTT.

The CDR3 loop reads CASSESDWHTPFF. The CDR3 nucleotides are TGCGCCAGCAGTGAGTCGGACTGGCACACTCCGTTCTTC. The chain links TRBV10-1 to TRBJ2-1; tentative D call: TRBD2 (5 bases). CDR1 and CDR2 (germline): WNHNN, SYGVQD (reference sequence). The V gene lost 0 bases and the J gene lost 15 bases, with 15 bases spanning the gap. The CDR3 totals 13 residues.

V is TRBV5-1 and J is TRBJ2-3, with 8 bases that match TRBD2. CDR1 is SGHRS and CDR2 is YFSETQ in the germline V gene. CDR3 size: 14 residues. Germline trimming cut 4 bases from V and 3 bases from J; bases unmatched to any gene: 4. The CDR3: CASSHSGETDTQYF. The CDR3 nucleotides are TGCGCCAGCAGCCATAGCGGGGAAACAGATACGCAGTATTTT.

The gene calls are TRBV5-1 and TRBJ2-2; D may be TRBD1 (6 bases). The CDR3 spans 14 residues. Germline loops: CDR1 SGHRS, CDR2 YFSETQ. V was pared by 3 bases and J by 2 bases, with 8 bases between. The DNA for the CDR3 is TGCGCCAGCAGCTCAGGGGTAAACACCGGGGAGCTGTTTTTT. Its translation is CASSSGVNTGELFF.

The chain combines TRBV6-5 with TRBJ2-5; 7 nucleotides agree with TRBD1. V gave up 5 bases and J gave up 2 bases; unmatched junction bases: 2. The CDR3 length is 13 residues. CDR1 is MNHEY, CDR2 SVGAGI, per germline. The CDR3 sequence: CASSRQGQETQYF. For the CDR3, the DNA is TGTGCCAGCAGTAGACAGGGACAAGAGACCCAGTACTTC.